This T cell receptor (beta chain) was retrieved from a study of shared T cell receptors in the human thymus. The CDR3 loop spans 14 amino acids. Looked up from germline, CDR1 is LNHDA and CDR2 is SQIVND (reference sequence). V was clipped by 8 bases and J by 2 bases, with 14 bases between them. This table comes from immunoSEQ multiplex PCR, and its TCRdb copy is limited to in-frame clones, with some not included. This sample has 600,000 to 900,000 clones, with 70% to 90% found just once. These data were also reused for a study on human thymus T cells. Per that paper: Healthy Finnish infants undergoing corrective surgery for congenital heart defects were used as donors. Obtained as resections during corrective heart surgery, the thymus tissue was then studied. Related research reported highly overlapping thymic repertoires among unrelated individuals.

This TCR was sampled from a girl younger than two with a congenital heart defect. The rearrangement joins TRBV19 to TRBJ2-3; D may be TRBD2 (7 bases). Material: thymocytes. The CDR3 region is CASGRRGHTDTQYF. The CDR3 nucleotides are TGTGCCAGTGGTCGGCGGGGGCACACAGATACGCAGTATTTT.